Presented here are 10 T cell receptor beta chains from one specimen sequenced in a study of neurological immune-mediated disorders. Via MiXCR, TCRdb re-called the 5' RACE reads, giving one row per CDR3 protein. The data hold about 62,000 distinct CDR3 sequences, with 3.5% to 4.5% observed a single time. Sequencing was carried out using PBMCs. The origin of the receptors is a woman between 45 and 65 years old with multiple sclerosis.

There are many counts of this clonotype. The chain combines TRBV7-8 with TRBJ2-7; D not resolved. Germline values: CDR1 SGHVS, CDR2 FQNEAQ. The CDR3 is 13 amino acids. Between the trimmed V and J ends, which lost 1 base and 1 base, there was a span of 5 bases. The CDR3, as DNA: TGTGCCAGCAGCTTAGAGTGGTCCTACGAGCAGTACTTC. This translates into CASSLEWSYEQYF. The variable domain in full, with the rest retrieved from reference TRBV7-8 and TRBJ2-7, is GAGVSQSPRYKVAKRGQDVALRCDPISGHVSLFWYQQALGQGPEFLTYFQNEAQLDKSGLPSDRFFAERPEGSVSTLKIQRTQQEDSAVYLCASSLEWSYEQYFGPGTRLTVT.

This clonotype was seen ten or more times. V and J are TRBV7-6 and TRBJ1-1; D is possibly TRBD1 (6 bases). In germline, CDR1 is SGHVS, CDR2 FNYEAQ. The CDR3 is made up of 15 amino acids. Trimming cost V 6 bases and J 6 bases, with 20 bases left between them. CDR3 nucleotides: TGTGCCAGCAGTCCCCGGGGGGGCATGGACCCTGAAGCTTTCTTT. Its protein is CASSPRGGMDPEAFF.

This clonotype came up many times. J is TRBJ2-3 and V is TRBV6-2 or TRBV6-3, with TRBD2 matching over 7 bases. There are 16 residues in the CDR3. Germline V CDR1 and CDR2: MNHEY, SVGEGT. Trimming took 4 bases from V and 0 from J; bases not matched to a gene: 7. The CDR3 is CASSSRLAKSTDTQYF. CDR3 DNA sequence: TGTGCCAGCAGTTCCCGACTAGCTAAGAGCACAGATACGCAGTATTTT.

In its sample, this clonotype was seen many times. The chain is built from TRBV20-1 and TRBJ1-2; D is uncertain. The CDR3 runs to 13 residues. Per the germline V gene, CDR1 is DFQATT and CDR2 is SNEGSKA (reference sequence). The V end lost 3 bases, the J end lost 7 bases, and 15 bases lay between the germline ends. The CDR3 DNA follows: TGCAGTGCTAGCCTCTCACTTGGAAGTGGCTACACCTTC. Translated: CSASLSLGSGYTF.

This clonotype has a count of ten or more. The CDR3 sequence: CASRGDSVSEAFF. The CDR3 DNA reads TGTGCCAGCAGGGGAGACAGTGTCTCTGAAGCTTTCTTT. V and J are TRBV6-6 and TRBJ1-1; perhaps TRBD1 as D (5 bases). The CDR3 consists of 13 residues. Deletions cut 6 bases from V and 6 bases from J, with 14 bases between. Germline V lookup: CDR1 MNHNY, CDR2 SVGAGI (reference sequence).

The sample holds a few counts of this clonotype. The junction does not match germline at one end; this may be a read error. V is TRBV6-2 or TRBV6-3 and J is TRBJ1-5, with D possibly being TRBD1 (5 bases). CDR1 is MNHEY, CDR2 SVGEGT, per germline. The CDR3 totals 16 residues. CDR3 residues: CASSSWAGDQNQPQNF. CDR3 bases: TGTGCCAGCAGCTCCTGGGCGGGGGACCAAAATCAGCCCCAGAATTTT.

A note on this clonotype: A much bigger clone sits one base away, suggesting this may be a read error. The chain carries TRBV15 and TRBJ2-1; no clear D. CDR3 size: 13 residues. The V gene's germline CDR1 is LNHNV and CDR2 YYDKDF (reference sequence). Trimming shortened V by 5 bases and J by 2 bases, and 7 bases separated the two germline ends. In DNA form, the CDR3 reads TGTGCCACCAGCCCTGAAACCTACAATGAGCAGTTCTTC. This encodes CATSPETYNEQFF.

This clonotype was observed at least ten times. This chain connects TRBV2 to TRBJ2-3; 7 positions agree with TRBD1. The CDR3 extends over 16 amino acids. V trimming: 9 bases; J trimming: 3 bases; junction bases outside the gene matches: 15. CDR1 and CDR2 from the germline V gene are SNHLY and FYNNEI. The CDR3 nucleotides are TGTGCCAGTAGGTTCCCGGGACAGCTAAGTACAGATACGCAGTATTTT. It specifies CASRFPGQLSTDTQYF. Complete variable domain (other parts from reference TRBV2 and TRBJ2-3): EPEVTQTPSHQVTQMGQEVILRCVPISNHLYFYWYRQILGQKVEFLVSFYNNEISEKSEIFDDQFSVERPDGSNFTLKIRSTKLEDSAMYFCASRFPGQLSTDTQYFGPGTRLTVL.

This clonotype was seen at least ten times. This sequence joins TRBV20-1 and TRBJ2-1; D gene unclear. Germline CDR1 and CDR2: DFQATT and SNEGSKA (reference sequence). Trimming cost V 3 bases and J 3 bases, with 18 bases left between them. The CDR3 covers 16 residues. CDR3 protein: CSASLPSSPVYNEQFF. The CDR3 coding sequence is TGCAGTGCTAGTCTCCCTAGTTCCCCCGTCTACAATGAGCAGTTCTTC.

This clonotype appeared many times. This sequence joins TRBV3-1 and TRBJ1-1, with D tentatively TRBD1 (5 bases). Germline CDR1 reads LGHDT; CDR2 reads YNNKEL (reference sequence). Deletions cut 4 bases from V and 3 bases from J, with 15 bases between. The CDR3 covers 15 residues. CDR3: CASSRRDVGHTEAFF. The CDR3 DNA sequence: TGTGCCAGCAGCCGAAGGGACGTTGGGCACACTGAAGCTTTCTTT.